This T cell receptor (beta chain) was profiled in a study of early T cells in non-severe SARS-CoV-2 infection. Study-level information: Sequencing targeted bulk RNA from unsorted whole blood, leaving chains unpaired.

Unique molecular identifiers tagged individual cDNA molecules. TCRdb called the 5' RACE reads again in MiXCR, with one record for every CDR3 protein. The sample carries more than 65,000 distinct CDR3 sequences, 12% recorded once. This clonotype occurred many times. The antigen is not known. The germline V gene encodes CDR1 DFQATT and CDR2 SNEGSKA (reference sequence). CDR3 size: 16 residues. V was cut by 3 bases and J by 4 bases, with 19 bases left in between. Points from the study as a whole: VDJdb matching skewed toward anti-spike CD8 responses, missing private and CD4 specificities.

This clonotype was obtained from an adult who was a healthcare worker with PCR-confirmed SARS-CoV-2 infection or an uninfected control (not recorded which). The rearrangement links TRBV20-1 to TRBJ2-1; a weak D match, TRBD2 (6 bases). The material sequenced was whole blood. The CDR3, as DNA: TGCAGTGCTAGTCTCTCCCCGGGACTCTCTTACAATGAGCAGTTCTTC. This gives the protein CSASLSPGLSYNEQFF.